The entry below gives a single T cell receptor (beta chain) sequence along with its context. Antigen: not known. This record comes from a study of shared clonotypes between healthy human individuals. The CDR3 consists of 16 residues. The germline gives CDR1 SGHTA, CDR2 FQGTGA. V was pared by 1 base and J by 5 bases, with 2 bases of the junction left unmatched. General study points: All-four-donor shared clonotypes had higher generation probabilities than non-shared clonotypes did. Several donors had around 5.5% of their naive CD4 clonotypes in common. Estimated richness values were generally larger in naive subsets than in memory subsets.

In the source study's methods: Filtering of immunoSEQ junctional sequences could not match full-length read filtering. Clones were read by immunoSEQ multiplex PCR, and TCRdb kept only the in-frame ones, dropping some. V and J calls plus clone size are reproduced from that table; the DNA served to infer D and trimming. Of over a million clones listed, around 78% are singletons. The chain links TRBV7-3 to TRBJ2-3, with 14 bases that match TRBD2. The receptor was derived from a man younger than 35 in good health. Some clones in this sample may be carry-over from other donors' samples. The specimen sequenced was memory CD4+ T cells from PBMCs. Indicated subset: CD45RA-negative fraction. This chain's CDR3 is CASSLIGTSGRDTQYF. The DNA for the CDR3 is TGTGCCAGCAGCTTAATAGGGACTAGCGGGAGAGATACGCAGTATTTT.